The 23 T cell receptor beta chains given below trace back to one sample, sequenced in a study of beta chain features in type 1 diabetes. Points from the study as a whole: The study found moderately but significantly shorter TCRB CDR3s in all four CD4+ subsets of Type 1 diabetes patients.

No antigen has been assigned to these receptors. Every bit of the isolated RNA underwent reverse transcription, so sequencing read expressed TCRB transcripts. Produced via immunoSEQ multiplex PCR; TCRdb's table is partial and in-frame only. Of some 150,000 clones in the sample, about 12% were seen once. The sample consisted of central memory CD4+ T cells from blood. The receptor source for this set is a man in his late teens or twenties with type 1 diabetes.

The chain links TRBV7-9 to TRBJ2-7; a weak D match, TRBD1 (6 bases). Trimming took off 1 base at V and 4 bases at J, with 11 bases between the two ends. Per germline, CDR1 SEHNR and CDR2 FQNEAQ (reference sequence). CDR3 length equals 14 residues. The CDR3, as DNA: TGTGCCAGCAGCTTAGGGGACATCCGATACGAGCAGTACTTC. Amino acids: CASSLGDIRYEQYF.

CDR3 region: CASSFTGDNSPLHF. Here the CDR3 DNA reads TGTGCCAGCAGCTTTACAGGGGATAATTCACCCCTCCACTTT. The chain employs TRBV7-8 and TRBJ1-6; 7 positions agree with TRBD1. The CDR3 covers 14 residues. Germline CDR1 and CDR2: SGHVS and FQNEAQ. J gave up 5 bases and V 3 bases, and 1 base lay outside the gene matches.

This clone showed up just a few times. The chain has TRBV7-2 and TRBJ1-5; possible D gene TRBD1, 6 bases. V was clipped by 6 bases and J by 3 bases, with 12 bases between them. The CDR3 is 14 residues long. The germline gives CDR1 SGHTA, CDR2 FQGNSA. CDR3 DNA sequence: TGTGCCAGCAGTTCAGGGGCGTTCAATCAGCCCCAGCATTTT. The encoded protein is CASSSGAFNQPQHF.

This clone is a singleton in its sample. V and J are TRBV27 and TRBJ2-1; weak D call: TRBD2 (7 bases). Germline assignment: CDR1 MNHEY and CDR2 SMNVEV (reference sequence). The CDR3 contains 17 residues. Trimming cost V 0 bases and J 1 base, with 13 bases left between them. DNA of the CDR3: TGTGCCAGCAGTTTATCCCCTGCGGGGGCTTCCTACAATGAGCAGTTCTTC. It specifies CASSLSPAGASYNEQFF.

This clone appeared a few times. CDR3 sequence: CASSYSRPGRGNTIYF. Written as DNA, the CDR3 is TGTGCCAGCAGTTACTCGCGGCCAGGGAGGGGAAACACCATATATTTT. The J gene is TRBJ1-3, the V gene TRBV6-5; D is possibly TRBD1 (5 bases). The CDR3 covers 16 residues. Germline CDR1 MNHEY, CDR2 SVGAGI. Trimming removed 0 bases at V and 4 bases at J, with 13 bases between.

The CDR3 protein is CASTTTVDAANYGYTF. CDR3 nucleotide sequence: TGTGCCAGCACCACGACGGTCGATGCAGCTAACTATGGCTACACCTTC. This chain joins TRBV7-9 and TRBJ1-2; the D is unclear. The CDR3 covers 16 residues. Trimming left V 7 bases short and J 0 bases short, with 18 bases between. The germline CDR1 and CDR2 sequences are SEHNR and FQNEAQ (reference sequence).

About this clone itself: At one of its ends the junction is not consistent with the germline gene, which may arise from a read error. V usage is TRBV7-7 and J usage is TRBJ2-5; D gene uncertain. The CDR3 is 15 residues long. Germline lookup yields CDR1 SSHAT and CDR2 FNYEAQ (reference sequence). CDR3 coding DNA: TGTGCTAGCAGCCCGGCCGGCCTAGTGGGGGAGACCCAGTACTTC. It is translated as CASSPAGLVGETQYF.

This clone turned up a few times. This chain joins TRBV19 and TRBJ2-1; possible D gene TRBD1, 8 bases. Germline V lookup: CDR1 LNHDA, CDR2 SQIVND (reference sequence). Deletions cut 6 bases from V and 3 bases from J, with 15 bases between. This CDR3 contains 15 residues. CDR3 loop: CASRAGQADYNEQFF. The CDR3 region has the DNA TGTGCCAGTAGAGCGGGACAGGCCGACTACAATGAGCAGTTCTTC.

The CDR3 loop reads CASSAWTMGEQFF. In DNA, the CDR3 is TGTGCCAGCAGTGCTTGGACGATGGGTGAGCAGTTCTTC. The chain links TRBV6-4 to TRBJ2-1; D is uncertain. Trimming removed 4 bases from V and 9 bases from J, with 13 bases in between. The CDR3 totals 13 residues. Germline V gives CDR1 MRHNA, CDR2 SNTAGT.

This clone was counted a few times. The genes are TRBV5-1 and TRBJ2-1; 8 bases agree with TRBD2. Trimming removed 3 bases from V and 0 bases from J; junction bases left unmatched: 2. Germline assignment: CDR1 SGHRS and CDR2 YFSETQ. The CDR3 length is 15 residues. The CDR3 protein is CASSSTSGSYNEQFF. The DNA for the CDR3 is TGCGCCAGCAGCTCCACTAGCGGCTCCTACAATGAGCAGTTCTTC.

In this sample, this clone turned up a few times. V is TRBV2 and J is TRBJ1-6; D unclear. Trimming removed 6 bases from V and 6 bases from J, with 6 bases in between. Germline-derived CDR1 and CDR2 are SNHLY and FYNNEI. The CDR3 is 12 amino acids. CDR3: CASRSVNSPLHF. CDR3 coding DNA: TGTGCCAGCAGAAGCGTTAATTCACCCCTCCACTTT.

The genes are TRBV27 and TRBJ1-3, with 9 bases identical to TRBD1. Per germline, CDR1 MNHEY and CDR2 SMNVEV (reference sequence). The CDR3 totals 16 residues. Germline trimming cut 6 bases from V and 0 bases from J; bases unmatched to any gene: 6. The CDR3 loop reads CASRGQGSPSGNTIYF. The CDR3 nucleotides read TGTGCCAGCAGGGGACAGGGTAGCCCCTCTGGAAACACCATATATTTT.

For the CDR3, the DNA is TGCGCCAGCCTTCGGACAGGGAACACTGAAGCTTTCTTT. Amino acid sequence: CASLRTGNTEAFF. J is TRBJ1-1 and V is TRBV10-2, with 7 bases identical to TRBD1. This CDR3 has 13 residues. J gave up 1 base and V 8 bases, and 4 bases lay outside the gene matches. CDR1 and CDR2 from the germline V gene are WSHSY and SAAADI.

In this sample, this clone turned up a few times. This chain joins TRBV5-6 and TRBJ1-1; D is undetermined. The germline V and J ends were trimmed by 2 bases and 8 bases, with 13 bases remaining between them. This CDR3 spans 13 amino acids. From germline, CDR1 is SGHDT and CDR2 YYEEEE. CDR3 DNA sequence: TGTGCCAGCAGCTTTCAAGGTCCCGAAGAAGCTTTCTTT. It specifies CASSFQGPEEAFF.

V and J are TRBV30 and TRBJ2-7; D perhaps matches TRBD1 (6 bases). Germline V lookup: CDR1 GTSNPN, CDR2 SVGIG (reference sequence). With 4 bases removed from V and 2 bases from J, the gap between germline ends came to 12 bases. This CDR3 has 13 amino acids. CDR3 in amino acids: CAWTRTATYEQYF. In DNA, the CDR3 is TGTGCCTGGACGAGGACAGCCACCTACGAGCAGTACTTC.

The chain carries TRBV15 and TRBJ1-5, with D unresolved. The V gene lost 5 bases and the J gene lost 0 bases, with 5 bases spanning the gap. Germline lookup yields CDR1 LNHNV and CDR2 YYDKDF (reference sequence). The CDR3 is 13 residues long. The CDR3 DNA sequence: TGTGCCACCAGCGCGAATAGCAATCAGCCCCAGCATTTT. Amino acids: CATSANSNQPQHF.

This clone was recorded a few times. The V gene is TRBV27, the J gene TRBJ1-3; D not certain. The V end was cut by 8 bases, the J end by 0 bases, with 8 bases between. This CDR3 has 13 amino acids. CDR1 and CDR2 from the germline V gene are MNHEY and SMNVEV (reference sequence). The CDR3 region has the DNA TGTGCCAGCGGGGTGTTCTCTGGAAACACCATATATTTT. It codes for CASGVFSGNTIYF.

This clone came up a few times. This chain links TRBV28 with TRBJ1-1; 9 positions match TRBD1. The J segment lost 4 bases and the V segment lost 7 bases, leaving 7 bases of the junction unmatched. The germline CDR1 and CDR2 sequences are MDHEN and SYDVKM. CDR3 length equals 14 residues. CDR3 loop: CASTPVGQGTEAFF. CDR3 DNA: TGTGCCAGCACTCCAGTGGGACAGGGCACTGAAGCTTTCTTT.

The V call is TRBV23-1, the J call TRBJ2-3; D might be TRBD1 or TRBD2, each matching 5 bases. TRBV23-1 is assigned to the ORF class and has an uncertain function. Trimming pared 3 bases from V and 2 bases from J, leaving 15 bases between. This CDR3 has 16 amino acids. The CDR3 sequence: CASSQAPGPATDTQYF. As DNA, the CDR3 is TGCGCCAGCAGTCAGGCCCCGGGACCAGCCACAGATACGCAGTATTTT.

In its sample, this clone was seen a few times. The rearrangement joins TRBV7-3 to TRBJ2-5, with 10 bases aligning to TRBD2. This CDR3 has 15 residues. The J segment lost 0 bases and the V segment lost 4 bases, leaving 2 bases of the junction unmatched. Germline-derived CDR1 and CDR2 are SGHTA and FQGTGA. The CDR3 loop is CASSSSGSYQETQYF. The CDR3 DNA sequence: TGTGCCAGCAGCTCTAGCGGGAGTTACCAAGAGACCCAGTACTTC.

The chain employs TRBV9 and TRBJ1-1; no reliable D call. The V and J ends lost 1 base and 1 base respectively, with 8 bases between them. This CDR3 has 14 residues. Germline V CDR1 and CDR2: SGDLS, YYNGEE. The CDR3 here is CASSVLSGNTEAFF. In nucleotides, the CDR3 is TGTGCCAGCAGCGTACTTTCGGGGAACACTGAAGCTTTCTTT.

The chain is built from TRBV2 and TRBJ1-6; D unclear. Trimming cost V 7 bases and J 9 bases, with 13 bases left between them. The CDR3 is made up of 13 amino acids. Germline CDR1 SNHLY, CDR2 FYNNEI. CDR3 nucleotides: TGTGCCAGCATTGGGGATTTGGGTTCACCCCTCCACTTT. Translation gives CASIGDLGSPLHF.

The sample holds a few counts of this clone. V is TRBV27 and J is TRBJ2-1, with D unclear. CDR3 length: 13 amino acids. Germline assignment: CDR1 MNHEY and CDR2 SMNVEV (reference sequence). V was shortened by 0 bases and J by 2 bases, with 2 bases between the two germline ends. The CDR3 DNA sequence: TGTGCCAGCAGTTTATCTCCCTACAATGAGCAGTTCTTC. It codes for CASSLSPYNEQFF.